This section outlines one T cell receptor (beta chain) sequence together with its context. The target antigen is unknown. The method was immunoSEQ multiplex PCR; TCRdb's version includes in-frame clones alone and lacks a portion of them. The sample includes fewer than 250,000 clones, around four fifths of them seen just once. This entry comes from a study of cytomegalovirus exposure and HLA in healthy donors. General study results and limits: The study labeled around 160 TCR beta chains cytomegalovirus-associated.

The CDR3 has 14 residues. Germline CDR1 reads SGHRS; CDR2 reads YFSETQ. V was shortened by 4 bases and J by 5 bases, with 13 bases between the two germline ends. Source material: PBMCs. The receptor was derived from a woman aged 18-30 years in good health and CMV-seronegative. This chain uses TRBV5-1 with TRBJ2-1; no definite D call. The CDR3 reads CASSPQGPDNEQFF. CDR3 nucleotides: TGCGCCAGCAGCCCTCAAGGCCCGGACAATGAGCAGTTCTTC.